This is a list of T cell receptor beta chains from one sample in a study of blood T cells in healthy people across ages. TCRdb analysed the 5' RACE reads with MiXCR anew, one entry per CDR3 protein. The sample holds under 2 million distinct CDR3 sequences; around 35% are singletons and the top ten take approximately 10%. The sequencing sample was made of blood. These receptors were collected from a woman aged 30 to 39 in good health. Each CDR3 is given with its conserved first and last residue. The D gene is left open where the match is weak. The size entry is marked missing in some rows and otherwise reads once, few, many or a size class.

d_gene: TRBD1
j_gene: TRBJ2-1
v_gene: TRBV18
abundance: .
CDR3nt: TGTGCCAGCTCACTTGAGGGAGGAGGGACAGGCCACTACAATGAGCAGTTCTTC
CDR3aa: CASSLEGGGTGHYNEQFF

d_gene: .
j_gene: TRBJ2-5
v_gene: TRBV6-1
abundance: few
CDR3nt: TGTGCCAGCGTGTTGGAGACACTTCAAGAGGCCCAGTACTTC
CDR3aa: CASVLETLQEAQYF

d_gene: TRBD1
j_gene: TRBJ1-1
v_gene: TRBV12-3/TRBV12-4
abundance: many
CDR3nt: TGTGCCAGCAGAATGGACAGGATGAACACTGAAGCTTTCTTT
CDR3aa: CASRMDRMNTEAFF

d_gene: .
j_gene: TRBJ1-2
v_gene: TRBV11-2
abundance: .
CDR3nt: TGTGCCAGCAGCTTAGCGGGTAGGGATGACTATGGCTACACCTTC
CDR3aa: CASSLAGRDDYGYTF

d_gene: .
j_gene: TRBJ1-1
v_gene: TRBV13
abundance: .
CDR3nt: TGTGCCAGCCAACTGATTGGGAACACTGAAGCTTTCTTT
CDR3aa: CASQLIGNTEAFF

d_gene: .
j_gene: TRBJ1-2
v_gene: TRBV20-1
abundance: .
CDR3nt: TGCAGTGCGCTCAGGGTCGCTAACTATGACTACACCTTC
CDR3aa: CSALRVANYDYTF

d_gene: .
j_gene: TRBJ2-5
v_gene: TRBV20-1
abundance: .
CDR3nt: TGCAGTGTCCCGACTAGTATAAAGGAGACCCAGTACTTC
CDR3aa: CSVPTSIKETQYF

d_gene: .
j_gene: TRBJ1-5
v_gene: TRBV2
abundance: .
CDR3nt: TGTGCCAGCAGTGGGGGGGCCCCAGCGGAGCCCCAGCATTTT
CDR3aa: CASSGGAPAEPQHF

d_gene: TRBD1
j_gene: TRBJ1-2
v_gene: TRBV18
abundance: .
CDR3nt: TGTGCCAGCACCGAGTCACAGGGGGTCATCTATGGCTACACCTTC
CDR3aa: CASTESQGVIYGYTF

d_gene: TRBD2
j_gene: TRBJ2-3
v_gene: TRBV4-2
abundance: .
CDR3nt: TGTGCCAGCAGCCAACAACTAGCGGGGACCGGCACAGATACGCAGTATTTT
CDR3aa: CASSQQLAGTGTDTQYF

d_gene: .
j_gene: TRBJ2-1
v_gene: TRBV29-1
abundance: .
CDR3nt: TGCAGCGTGTGGAGCTCCTACAATGAGCAGTTCTTC
CDR3aa: CSVWSSYNEQFF

d_gene: .
j_gene: TRBJ2-5
v_gene: TRBV10-2
abundance: many
CDR3nt: TGCGCCAGCAGCCCTCCTTGGGGGGGCGGGGAGACCCAGTACTTC
CDR3aa: CASSPPWGGGETQYF

d_gene: TRBD1
j_gene: TRBJ1-5
v_gene: TRBV6-6
abundance: .
CDR3nt: TGTGCCAGCAGTTACTTACAGGGGGATCAGCCCCAGCATTTT
CDR3aa: CASSYLQGDQPQHF

d_gene: TRBD2
j_gene: TRBJ2-2
v_gene: TRBV4-1
abundance: few
CDR3nt: TGCGCCAGCAGCCGAGCGGGAGGCAGTACCGGGGAGCTGTTTTTT
CDR3aa: CASSRAGGSTGELFF

d_gene: TRBD2
j_gene: TRBJ2-7
v_gene: TRBV3-1
abundance: few
CDR3nt: TGTGCCAGCAGGCTAACTAGCGGGGGAGTCGAGCAGTACTTC
CDR3aa: CASRLTSGGVEQYF

d_gene: .
j_gene: TRBJ2-3
v_gene: TRBV4-1
abundance: few
CDR3nt: TGCGCCAGCAGCCAAGATTTATCCGGTCTTGGCACAGATACGCAGTATTTT
CDR3aa: CASSQDLSGLGTDTQYF

d_gene: .
j_gene: TRBJ2-1
v_gene: TRBV7-2
abundance: .
CDR3nt: TGTGCCTGCAGCCGATCAGCGGCATCATACAATGAGCAGTTCTTC
CDR3aa: CACSRSAASYNEQFF

d_gene: .
j_gene: TRBJ1-2
v_gene: TRBV10-2
abundance: .
CDR3nt: TGCGCCAGCAGTGCCGGGAGCTTTTATGGCTACACCTTC
CDR3aa: CASSAGSFYGYTF

d_gene: .
j_gene: TRBJ2-7
v_gene: TRBV28
abundance: .
CDR3nt: TGTGCCAGCAGTTTGGGGCGTTTCGAGCAGTACTTC
CDR3aa: CASSLGRFEQYF

d_gene: .
j_gene: TRBJ1-1
v_gene: TRBV15
abundance: .
CDR3nt: TGTGCCACCAGCAGAGCAATCAGGGAGACTGAAGCTTTCTTT
CDR3aa: CATSRAIRETEAFF

d_gene: .
j_gene: TRBJ2-1
v_gene: TRBV4-1
abundance: few
CDR3nt: TGCGCCAGCAGCCGACCTGTAGGCGGGAATGAGCAGTTCTTC
CDR3aa: CASSRPVGGNEQFF

d_gene: TRBD1
j_gene: TRBJ2-7
v_gene: TRBV27
abundance: few
CDR3nt: TGTGCCAGCAGTTTTTCCCGACCGACAGGGGTTGACGAGCAGTACTTC
CDR3aa: CASSFSRPTGVDEQYF

d_gene: .
j_gene: TRBJ2-3
v_gene: TRBV12-3/TRBV12-4
abundance: many
CDR3nt: TGTGCCACCGAGGGGTTGTCATCTAGCACAGATACGCAGTATTTT
CDR3aa: CATEGLSSSTDTQYF

d_gene: TRBD1
j_gene: TRBJ2-7
v_gene: TRBV11-2
abundance: .
CDR3nt: TGTGCCAGCAGCTTAACGGCCGGGACAGGGTATCCCTACGAGCAGTACTTC
CDR3aa: CASSLTAGTGYPYEQYF

d_gene: TRBD1
j_gene: TRBJ1-2
v_gene: TRBV5-1
abundance: .
CDR3nt: TGCGCCAGCAGCTTAGGAAAATGGACAGGGGCGAGTGGCTACACCTTC
CDR3aa: CASSLGKWTGASGYTF

d_gene: TRBD2
j_gene: TRBJ2-4
v_gene: TRBV14
abundance: .
CDR3nt: TGTGCCAGCAGGCACGGACTAGCGGTAGCCAAAAACATTCAGTACTTC
CDR3aa: CASRHGLAVAKNIQYF

d_gene: .
j_gene: TRBJ2-5
v_gene: TRBV27
abundance: few
CDR3nt: TGTGCCAGCACTCAGTCCCCGGGACGCCGCCAAGAGACCCAGTACTTC
CDR3aa: CASTQSPGRRQETQYF

d_gene: .
j_gene: TRBJ2-7
v_gene: TRBV4-1
abundance: many
CDR3nt: TGCGCCAGCAGCCACGTACCGGGACAAATCTACGAGCAGTACTTC
CDR3aa: CASSHVPGQIYEQYF

d_gene: .
j_gene: TRBJ1-1
v_gene: TRBV29-1
abundance: .
CDR3nt: TGCAGCGTCAGGAACATGAACACTGAGGCTTTCTTT
CDR3aa: CSVRNMNTEAFF

d_gene: .
j_gene: TRBJ1-2
v_gene: TRBV7-2
abundance: few
CDR3nt: TGTGCCAGCAGAAGAGAGGCAGGGAACGGCTACACCTTC
CDR3aa: CASRREAGNGYTF

d_gene: .
j_gene: TRBJ2-5
v_gene: TRBV4-1
abundance: few
CDR3nt: TGCGCCAGCAGTCTCGTTCAGGAAGGAGAGACCCAGTACTTC
CDR3aa: CASSLVQEGETQYF

d_gene: .
j_gene: TRBJ1-2
v_gene: TRBV20-1
abundance: .
CDR3nt: .
CDR3aa: CSDDRISYGCTF